These 17 T cell receptor beta chains originate from one sample sequenced in a study of cytomegalovirus exposure and HLA in healthy donors. Primers included in the PCR were 60 Vbeta and 13 Jbeta primers. Using immunoSEQ multiplex PCR, the repertoire was profiled, and TCRdb retains in-frame clones only, with some absent. The sample yields approximately 150,000 clones, around three quarters seen once. Sequenced: PBMCs. These receptors all stem from a man in his forties in good health and CMV-seronegative.

CDR3 protein: CAWSLLSYEQYF. For the CDR3, the DNA is TGTGCCTGGAGTCTCTTATCCTACGAGCAGTACTTC. The rearrangement joins TRBV30 to TRBJ2-7; no clear D. Germline V gene sequence: CDR1 GTSNPN, CDR2 SVGIG (reference sequence). V shed 2 bases and J shed 1 base, with 6 bases lying between them. The CDR3 covers 12 residues.

This clone was recorded a few times. The chain carries TRBV28 and TRBJ2-1; no definite D call. CDR1 MDHEN and CDR2 SYDVKM come from the germline V gene. V was cut by 8 bases and J by 5 bases, with 7 bases left in between. The CDR3 consists of 11 residues. The CDR3 reads CASARNNEQFF. The CDR3 coding sequence is TGTGCCAGCGCGAGGAACAATGAGCAGTTCTTC.

This clone showed up just a few times. V and J are TRBV6-1 and TRBJ2-1, with 12 bases aligning to TRBD2. V shed 4 bases, J shed 4 bases, and the junction held 2 bases outside the gene matches. CDR1 and CDR2 from the germline V gene are MNHNS and SASEGT. The CDR3 has 15 residues. Written as DNA, the CDR3 is TGTGCCAGCAGTGTGACTAGCGGGAGTTACAATGAGCAGTTCTTC. Translation gives CASSVTSGSYNEQFF.

V and J are TRBV5-8 and TRBJ2-3, with TRBD1 identical over 7 bases. V was clipped by 4 bases and J by 4 bases; unmatched bases: 12. Per the germline V gene, CDR1 is SGHTS and CDR2 is YDEGEE. The CDR3 is 16 amino acids. The CDR3 loop is CASSGPGQSIADTQYF. Here the CDR3 DNA reads TGTGCCAGCAGCGGCCCGGGACAGAGTATCGCAGATACGCAGTATTTT.

This clone was counted once. V gene TRBV19 combines with J gene TRBJ2-2; D possibly corresponds to TRBD2 (6 bases). V dropped 4 bases and J dropped 7 bases, with 10 bases sitting between them. The CDR3 is 13 residues long. Germline V gene lookup returns CDR1 LNHDA and CDR2 SQIVND (reference sequence). CDR3 DNA: TGTGCCAGTAGTACCTCCGGGGGCGGGGAGCTGTTTTTT. Encoded protein: CASSTSGGGELFF.

CDR3 protein: CASSVSGGPETQYF. DNA of the CDR3: TGTGCCAGCAGCGTATCGGGGGGACCAGAGACCCAGTACTTC. The chain combines TRBV9 with TRBJ2-5; 7 bases align to TRBD2. J gave up 4 bases and V 1 base, and 4 bases lay outside the gene matches. Germline V CDR1 and CDR2: SGDLS, YYNGEE. The CDR3 length is 14 residues.

V gene TRBV2 combines with J gene TRBJ1-1; 7 bases line up with TRBD1. The germline CDR1 and CDR2 sequences are SNHLY and FYNNEI. This CDR3 is built from 15 residues. J gave up 4 bases and V 7 bases, and 12 bases lay outside the gene matches. This CDR3 reads CASKSQGGAGTEAFF. The CDR3, as DNA: TGTGCCAGCAAGAGTCAGGGGGGCGCGGGCACTGAAGCTTTCTTT.

This sequence joins TRBV23-1 and TRBJ2-1; TRBD1 agrees at 7 bases. TRBV23-1 is an open reading frame whose function is uncertain. The trim removed 5 bases at V and 7 bases at J, leaving 20 bases unmatched. This CDR3 has 18 amino acids. In DNA, the CDR3 is TGCGCCAGCAGTAAAGGACAGGTGATTACAAGAGGACAAAATGAGCAGTTCTTC. This codes for CASSKGQVITRGQNEQFF.

This clone was seen only once. The V gene is TRBV5-6, the J gene TRBJ2-5; 14 positions match TRBD2. Germline V gene data show CDR1 as SGHDT and CDR2 as YYEEEE. The CDR3 totals 19 residues. V was clipped by 5 bases and J by 4 bases; unmatched bases: 16. The CDR3 DNA reads as TGTGCCAGCAGTTTGACTAGCGGGAGGGCCAACGTGGTATTAGAGACCCAGTACTTC. It is translated as CASSLTSGRANVVLETQYF.

This sequence joins TRBV7-9 and TRBJ2-7, with TRBD2 matching over 9 bases. V lost 4 bases, J lost 0 bases, and 7 bases stayed unmatched. Germline V gene sequence: CDR1 SEHNR, CDR2 FQNEAQ (reference sequence). CDR3 length: 16 residues. Here the CDR3 reads CASSSSLAGRSYEQYV. CDR3 coding DNA: TGTGCCAGCAGCTCGTCCCTAGCGGGACGCTCCTACGAGCAGTACGTC.

The chain joins TRBV2 to TRBJ1-2; D is unclear. The germline CDR1 and CDR2 sequences are SNHLY and FYNNEI. The length of the CDR3 is 12 residues. The V end lost 6 bases, the J end lost 2 bases, and 7 bases lay between the germline ends. CDR3 sequence reads: CASSPGNYGYTF. CDR3 DNA: TGTGCCAGCAGCCCGGGGAACTATGGCTACACCTTC.

J is TRBJ2-2 and V is TRBV6-1, with D perhaps TRBD2 (6 bases). V was cut by 3 bases and J by 3 bases, with 20 bases left in between. The CDR3 spans 18 residues. Per the germline V gene, CDR1 is MNHNS and CDR2 is SASEGT. The CDR3 is CASSDPDLTSSDTGELFF. The CDR3 nucleotides are TGTGCCAGCAGTGACCCGGACCTGACTAGTAGCGACACCGGGGAGCTGTTTTTT.

The chain recombines TRBV25-1 with TRBJ1-2; D remains unclear. With 2 bases removed from V and 5 bases from J, the gap between germline ends came to 9 bases. The germline CDR1 and CDR2 sequences are MGHDK and SYGVNS. The CDR3 is made up of 13 amino acids. The CDR3 here is CASSEGVLYGYTF. The CDR3 nucleotides read TGTGCCAGCAGTGAAGGCGTACTATATGGCTACACCTTC.

The chain employs TRBV29-1 and TRBJ2-2; 10 bases map to TRBD1. This CDR3 is built from 14 residues. The ends lost 6 bases at V and 2 bases at J; junction bases unmatched: 3. Germline V gene data show CDR1 as SQVTM and CDR2 as ANQGSEA. CDR3 protein: CSVGTGVNTGELFF. CDR3 nucleotides: TGCAGCGTGGGGACAGGGGTCAACACCGGGGAGCTGTTTTTT.

The V call is TRBV6-1, the J call TRBJ1-5; D is uncertain. Germline V gene data show CDR1 as MNHNS and CDR2 as SASEGT. The CDR3 is made up of 13 amino acids. The V and J ends lost 1 base and 5 bases respectively, with 6 bases between them. CDR3 loop: CASSEELHQPQHF. The CDR3 DNA sequence: TGTGCCAGCAGTGAAGAGCTCCATCAGCCCCAGCATTTT.

The V gene is TRBV2, the J gene TRBJ1-1, with D hard to call. Germline lookup yields CDR1 SNHLY and CDR2 FYNNEI. The CDR3 has 13 residues. The V gene lost 6 bases and the J gene lost 1 base, with 9 bases spanning the gap. CDR3 amino acids: CASRNRQNTEAFF. The CDR3 coding sequence is TGTGCCAGCAGGAATCGACAGAACACTGAAGCTTTCTTT.

The V call is TRBV2, the J call TRBJ1-2, with D tentatively TRBD1 (5 bases). Germline V gene lookup returns CDR1 SNHLY and CDR2 FYNNEI. Deletions cut 8 bases from V and 4 bases from J, with 11 bases between. This CDR3 comprises 12 residues. The CDR3 here is CASGGLLYGYTF. CDR3 nucleotides: TGTGCCAGCGGGGGACTCCTCTATGGCTACACCTTC.